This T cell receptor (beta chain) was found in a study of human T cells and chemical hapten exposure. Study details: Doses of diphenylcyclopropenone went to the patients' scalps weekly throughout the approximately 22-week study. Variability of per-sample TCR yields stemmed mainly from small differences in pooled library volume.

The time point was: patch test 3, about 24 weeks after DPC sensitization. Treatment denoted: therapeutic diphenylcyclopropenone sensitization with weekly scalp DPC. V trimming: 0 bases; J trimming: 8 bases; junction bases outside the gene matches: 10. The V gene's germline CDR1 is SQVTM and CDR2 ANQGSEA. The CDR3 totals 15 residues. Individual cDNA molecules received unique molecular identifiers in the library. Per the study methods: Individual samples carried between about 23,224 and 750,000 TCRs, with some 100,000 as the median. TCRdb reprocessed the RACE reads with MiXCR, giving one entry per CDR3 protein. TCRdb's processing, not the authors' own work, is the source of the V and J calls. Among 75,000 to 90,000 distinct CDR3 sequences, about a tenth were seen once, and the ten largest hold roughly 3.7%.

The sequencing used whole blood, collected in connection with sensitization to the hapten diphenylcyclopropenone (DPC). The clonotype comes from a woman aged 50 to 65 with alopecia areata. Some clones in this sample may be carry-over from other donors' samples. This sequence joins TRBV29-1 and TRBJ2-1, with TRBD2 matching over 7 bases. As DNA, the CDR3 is TGCAGCGTTGAAGATCGTGGCGGGAGAGCGTATGAGCAGTTCTTC. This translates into CSVEDRGGRAYEQFF.